Here is one T cell receptor (beta chain) with its context. V lost 5 bases to trimming and J lost 1 base; unmatched junction nucleotides: 7. This CDR3 contains 14 residues. The germline gives CDR1 DFQATT, CDR2 SNEGSKA (reference sequence). TCRdb re-analysed the RT-PCR reads in MiXCR, keeping a single row per CDR3 protein. The top ten hold 3% to 4.5% of the sample, which has hundreds of thousands of distinct CDR3 sequences, 14% seen once. This sequence was found in a female donor in good health, serving as a healthy control. The chain recombines TRBV20-1 with TRBJ1-1, with 7 nucleotides matching TRBD1. Sample: memory CD4+ T cells from blood. The CDR3 DNA reads TGCAGTGCTCCATACAGGGGAGGGAACACTGAAGCTTTCTTT. Its protein product is CSAPYRGGNTEAFF.